One and the same sample provided the 30 T cell receptor beta chains below, sequenced in a study of T cells after yellow fever vaccination. TCRdb re-derived calls from the 5' RACE reads in MiXCR, one entry per CDR3 protein. The sample includes 500,000 to 700,000 distinct CDR3 sequences, about a fifth of them seen just once. The material was PBMCs, obtained 15 days after the yellow fever booster vaccination. These receptors were collected from a man aged 25-45 years who received the YFV17D yellow fever vaccine.

The table lists this clonotype with a few counts. The J gene is TRBJ2-2, the V gene TRBV6-5; D not resolved. Germline CDR1 MNHEY, CDR2 SVGAGI. The CDR3 spans 13 residues. V gave up 0 bases and J gave up 3 bases, with 2 bases separating them. CDR3 amino acids: CASSYSYTGELFF. For the CDR3, the DNA is TGTGCCAGCAGTTACTCCTACACCGGGGAGCTGTTTTTT.

This clonotype appeared a few times. This sequence joins TRBV5-1 and TRBJ2-7, with D perhaps matching TRBD2 (5 bases). V shed 4 bases and J shed 4 bases, with 18 bases lying between them. The CDR3 length is 15 residues. CDR1 and CDR2 (germline): SGHRS, YFSETQ. CDR3 sequence (DNA): TGCGCCAGCAGCCAAGGACTCTCCCCTTTATACGAGCAGTACTTC. This sequence encodes CASSQGLSPLYEQYF.

This clonotype has just a few counts. The DNA for the CDR3 is TGTGCCAGCAGTGCAACTAGCGGGAGGGAAGTAGATACGCAGTATTTT. As protein: CASSATSGREVDTQYF. V usage is TRBV27 and J usage is TRBJ2-3; 13 bases line up with TRBD2. Trimming removed 5 bases from V and 5 bases from J; junction bases left unmatched: 7. This CDR3 contains 16 residues. Germline V gene data show CDR1 as MNHEY and CDR2 as SMNVEV (reference sequence).

This clonotype was observed a few times. V usage is TRBV6-2 or TRBV6-3 and J usage is TRBJ2-2; D call uncertain. Trimming took 6 bases from V and 2 from J, leaving 10 bases between them. The CDR3 runs to 14 residues. Per the germline V gene, CDR1 is MNHEY and CDR2 is SVGEGT. The CDR3 region has the DNA TGTGCCAGCAGAGAACAGCCAAACACCGGGGAGCTGTTTTTT. Encoded protein: CASREQPNTGELFF.

The chain combines TRBV6-2 or TRBV6-3 with TRBJ2-1; possible D gene TRBD2, 5 bases. Germline loops: CDR1 MNHEY, CDR2 SVGEGT. The CDR3 totals 15 residues. V shed 6 bases and J shed 1 base, with 13 bases lying between them. The CDR3, as DNA: TGTGCCAGCAGCCGCTTCCCGGGATCCTACAATGAGCAGTTCTTC. It specifies CASSRFPGSYNEQFF.

The sample holds a few counts of this clonotype. The chain employs TRBV20-1 and TRBJ2-7; 10 nucleotides line up with TRBD1. J was trimmed by 4 bases and V by 0 bases; bases with no gene match: 6. Germline lookup yields CDR1 DFQATT and CDR2 SNEGSKA (reference sequence). The CDR3 has 15 residues. The CDR3 DNA is TGCAGTGCTAGAGATGGACAGGGGGTGGGATACGAGCAGTACTTC. Its translation: CSARDGQGVGYEQYF.

This clonotype was counted between two and nine times. J is TRBJ2-7 and V is TRBV29-1; 13 positions match TRBD2. CDR3 length: 14 amino acids. Germline values: CDR1 SQVTM, CDR2 ANQGSEA. Trimming at V came to 7 bases and at J to 6 bases, leaving 9 bases not matched to a gene. The CDR3 sequence is CSGKGLAGSSEQYF. The DNA for the CDR3 is TGCAGCGGCAAGGGACTAGCGGGATCAAGCGAGCAGTACTTC.

The genes are TRBV12-3 or TRBV12-4 and TRBJ2-7; D is uncertain. V was clipped by 7 bases and J by 1 base, with 11 bases between them. This CDR3 region has 13 residues. The CDR3 bases are TGTGCCAGCACCCAAGACCTTTCCTACGAGCAGTACTTC. It specifies CASTQDLSYEQYF.

The CDR3 protein is CASRPYRDSSYEQYF. The CDR3 nucleotides read TGTGCCAGCAGGCCTTACCGGGACTCCTCCTACGAGCAGTACTTC. The chain links TRBV6-1 to TRBJ2-7, with TRBD2 as a possible D gene (6 bases). The length of the CDR3 is 15 residues. Trimming pared 6 bases from V and 0 bases from J, leaving 15 bases between. Germline CDR1 and CDR2: MNHNS and SASEGT.

This clonotype was picked up a small number of times. The CDR3 DNA sequence: TGTGCCAGCAGCCGACAGAAATACCCGAACACTGAAGCTTTCTTT. Encoded protein: CASSRQKYPNTEAFF. The J gene is TRBJ1-1, the V gene TRBV7-2, with D maybe TRBD1 (5 bases). Germline lookup yields CDR1 SGHTA and CDR2 FQGNSA. V lost 5 bases, J lost 1 base, and 14 bases lay in between. This CDR3 contains 15 residues.

This clonotype was seen only a few times. The chain combines TRBV5-1 with TRBJ1-2; no clear D gene. The CDR3 consists of 14 residues. V was pared by 5 bases and J by 0 bases, with 11 bases between. The germline V gene has CDR1 SGHRS and CDR2 YFSETQ. The CDR3 here is CASRDRQANYGYTF. As DNA, the CDR3 is TGCGCCAGCAGAGACCGGCAAGCTAACTATGGCTACACCTTC.

The chain recombines TRBV29-1 with TRBJ2-2, with 7 positions matching TRBD1. The CDR3 sequence is 13 residues long. CDR1 and CDR2 from the germline V gene are SQVTM and ANQGSEA. J gave up 3 bases and V 6 bases, and 4 bases lay outside the gene matches. DNA of the CDR3: TGCAGCGTAGGGGACAGATACACCGGGGAGCTGTTTTTT. Translated: CSVGDRYTGELFF.

In its sample, this clonotype was seen many times. The chain links TRBV9 to TRBJ2-2, with D unresolved. The CDR3 has 13 residues. V lost 4 bases to trimming and J lost 4 bases, with 8 bases between them. Germline V gene lookup returns CDR1 SGDLS and CDR2 YYNGEE. The CDR3 here is CASSLSGTGELFF. Here the CDR3 DNA reads TGTGCCAGCAGCTTATCCGGCACCGGGGAGCTGTTTTTT.

The chain uses TRBV15 and TRBJ1-1, with D perhaps matching TRBD1 (5 bases). Germline values: CDR1 LNHNV, CDR2 YYDKDF (reference sequence). The V end was cut by 3 bases, the J end by 7 bases, with 12 bases between. This CDR3 is built from 13 residues. The CDR3 region is CATSSLGRGEAFF. The CDR3 DNA is TGTGCCACCAGCAGCCTCGGTAGGGGTGAAGCTTTCTTT.

The chain recombines TRBV30 with TRBJ2-7; tentative D call: TRBD1 (5 bases). Germline values: CDR1 GTSNPN, CDR2 SVGIG (reference sequence). V was cut by 8 bases and J by 3 bases, with 14 bases left in between. The CDR3 extends over 12 amino acids. Written as DNA, the CDR3 is TGTGCCCGCCTGGGGCCTCACTACGAGCAGTACTTC. It yields the protein CARLGPHYEQYF.

This clonotype was seen only a few times. The V and J genes are TRBV19 and TRBJ2-7, with 8 bases matching TRBD2. The CDR3 is 15 amino acids. The germline gives CDR1 LNHDA, CDR2 SQIVND (reference sequence). The V segment lost 4 bases and the J segment 5 bases; nucleotides outside the gene matches: 10. The CDR3 reads CASSNPGTRINEQYF. The CDR3 bases are TGTGCCAGTAGTAATCCCGGGACTAGGATCAACGAGCAGTACTTC.

The chain uses TRBV11-2 and TRBJ2-5, with 11 bases lining up with TRBD2. Germline values: CDR1 SGHAT, CDR2 FQNNGV. J was trimmed by 5 bases and V by 3 bases; bases with no gene match: 8. The length of the CDR3 is 16 residues. CDR3 residues: CASSLDSGRAFETQYF. DNA of the CDR3: TGTGCCAGCAGCTTGGATAGCGGGAGGGCTTTTGAGACCCAGTACTTC.

J is TRBJ2-1 and V is TRBV20-1, with a tentative D call TRBD2 (6 bases). Germline V gene sequence: CDR1 DFQATT, CDR2 SNEGSKA (reference sequence). This CDR3 spans 15 amino acids. With 5 bases removed from V and 6 bases from J, the gap between germline ends came to 20 bases. CDR3 in amino acids: CSAVGGDFKFNEQFF. CDR3 in DNA: TGCAGTGCTGTCGGAGGGGACTTTAAGTTCAATGAGCAGTTCTTC.

The chain joins TRBV18 to TRBJ2-5; D could derive from TRBD1 or TRBD2 (5 bases each). Germline loops: CDR1 KGHSH, CDR2 LQKENI. There are 14 residues in the CDR3. Deletions cut 0 bases from V and 6 bases from J, with 11 bases between. The DNA for the CDR3 is TGTGCCAGCTCACCACCTGGGGGAATACAGACCCAGTACTTC. It specifies CASSPPGGIQTQYF.

The V and J genes are TRBV10-3 and TRBJ1-1; D unclear. V was trimmed by 0 bases and J by 4 bases, leaving 6 bases between them. Per the germline V gene, CDR1 is ENHRY and CDR2 is SYGVKD. The CDR3 length is 13 residues. The CDR3 bases are TGTGCCATCAGTGAGTCCGCAAGCACTGAAGCTTTCTTT. Protein: CAISESASTEAFF.

The V call is TRBV12-3 or TRBV12-4, the J call TRBJ2-5; tentatively, D is TRBD1 (6 bases). V lost 7 bases, J lost 5 bases, and 20 bases lay in between. The CDR3 extends over 15 amino acids. The CDR3, as DNA: TGTGCCAGCACTGGGACAATTAAAGTGGGGGAGACCCAGTACTTC. Its protein product is CASTGTIKVGETQYF.

This clonotype has only a few counts. V and J are TRBV20-1 and TRBJ2-5; maybe TRBD1 (6 bases). The germline CDR1 and CDR2 sequences are DFQATT and SNEGSKA (reference sequence). Trimming removed 3 bases from V and 8 bases from J, with 19 bases in between. The CDR3 length is 14 residues. The CDR3 bases are TGCAGTGCTAGTAACCACCAGAGACAGGAAACCCAGTACTTC. Protein: CSASNHQRQETQYF.

This clonotype was counted only a few times. V gene TRBV6-5 combines with J gene TRBJ1-2, with D perhaps TRBD1 (6 bases). V lost 0 bases and J lost 8, with 16 bases in between. This CDR3 has 15 residues. In germline, CDR1 is MNHEY, CDR2 SVGAGI. The CDR3 loop reads CASSYSSGAQKGYTF. CDR3 in DNA: TGTGCCAGCAGTTACTCATCGGGGGCCCAGAAGGGCTACACCTTC.

The V and J genes are TRBV5-4 and TRBJ2-7; 10 bases map to TRBD1. The CDR3 runs to 15 residues. Trimming at V came to 4 bases and at J to 3 bases, leaving 7 bases not matched to a gene. CDR1 is SGHNT and CDR2 is YYREEE in the germline V gene (reference sequence). CDR3 sequence reads: CASSPDRGAYYEQYF. The CDR3 DNA reads TGTGCCAGCAGCCCGGACAGGGGGGCCTACTACGAGCAGTACTTC.

The CDR3 loop is CASRPGLEARVEQFF. The CDR3, as DNA: TGTGCCAGCAGGCCGGGACTAGAGGCGCGGGTTGAGCAGTTCTTC. V and J are TRBV12-3 or TRBV12-4 and TRBJ2-1; TRBD2 matches 8 bases. J gave up 9 bases and V 6 bases, and 13 bases lay outside the gene matches. This CDR3 is built from 15 residues.

The chain combines TRBV20-1 with TRBJ1-5; D remains unclear. The CDR3 extends over 12 amino acids. The germline gives CDR1 DFQATT, CDR2 SNEGSKA (reference sequence). V lost 3 bases and J lost 1, with 4 bases in between. CDR3 sequence (DNA): TGCAGTGCTAGTAACAGCAATCAGCCCCAGCATTTT. This sequence encodes CSASNSNQPQHF.

This clonotype has a single count. The chain uses TRBV7-3 and TRBJ2-1, with 8 bases matching TRBD1. Looked up from germline, CDR1 is SGHTA and CDR2 is FQGTGA. The CDR3 has 15 amino acids. Trimming cost V 1 base and J 6 bases; bases outside gene matches: 5. The CDR3 here is CASSLIGQGINEQFF. The CDR3 DNA sequence: TGTGCCAGCAGCTTAATTGGACAGGGCATCAATGAGCAGTTCTTC.

In its sample, this clonotype was seen a few times. The genes are TRBV12-3 or TRBV12-4 and TRBJ2-3; D is uncertain. Trimming cost V 6 bases and J 11 bases, with 15 bases left between them. This CDR3 has 12 amino acids. The CDR3 region is CASSPPSVGQYF. The CDR3 DNA reads as TGTGCCAGCAGCCCCCCCTCCGTAGGGCAGTATTTT.

The chain carries TRBV7-6 and TRBJ2-7; 9 bases line up with TRBD1. The CDR3 length is 14 residues. V lost 4 bases, J lost 5 bases, and 6 bases stayed unmatched. Germline values: CDR1 SGHVS, CDR2 FNYEAQ. The CDR3 nucleotides read TGTGCCAGCAGCTCCCTACAGGGGGCCCACGAGCAGTACTTC. Its protein is CASSSLQGAHEQYF.

This clonotype was detected a few times. The chain combines TRBV20-1 with TRBJ2-1; possibly TRBD2 for D (5 bases). Trimming removed 6 bases from V and 3 bases from J, with 12 bases in between. There are 13 residues in the CDR3. The V gene's germline CDR1 is DFQATT and CDR2 SNEGSKA (reference sequence). The CDR3 DNA reads TGCAGTGCCCGATCGGCGGGCTACAATGAGCAGTTCTTC. Residues: CSARSAGYNEQFF.